This T cell receptor (beta chain) was sequenced for a study of blood T cell repertoires in COVID-19. Study at large: The samples span acute and convalescent COVID-19 from the United States, Italy and Spain. T cells, B-cell-depleted T cells, or PBMCs supplied cDNA or gDNA.

Per the authors' pipeline: Amplification with reference gene primers provided the estimates of nucleated cell counts. Libraries were prepared by immunoSEQ multiplex PCR; TCRdb keeps only in-frame clonotypes and omits some of them. V and J calls and clone size are given by that table; D and trimming were obtained from the DNA. The table records hundreds of thousands of clones, 70% to 90% of them present only once. Trimming cost V 6 bases and J 5 bases; bases outside gene matches: 8. This CDR3 has 16 residues. Germline V gives CDR1 SGHKS, CDR2 YYEKEE (reference sequence). What was sequenced was peripheral blood. V gene TRBV5-5 combines with J gene TRBJ1-6; 10 bases line up with TRBD1. The sequence came from a woman aged 55-69 years with acute or convalescent COVID-19. This chain's CDR3 is CASTTGTGANNSPLHF. CDR3 nucleotides: TGTGCCAGCACTACCGGGACAGGGGCTAATAATTCACCCCTCCACTTT.